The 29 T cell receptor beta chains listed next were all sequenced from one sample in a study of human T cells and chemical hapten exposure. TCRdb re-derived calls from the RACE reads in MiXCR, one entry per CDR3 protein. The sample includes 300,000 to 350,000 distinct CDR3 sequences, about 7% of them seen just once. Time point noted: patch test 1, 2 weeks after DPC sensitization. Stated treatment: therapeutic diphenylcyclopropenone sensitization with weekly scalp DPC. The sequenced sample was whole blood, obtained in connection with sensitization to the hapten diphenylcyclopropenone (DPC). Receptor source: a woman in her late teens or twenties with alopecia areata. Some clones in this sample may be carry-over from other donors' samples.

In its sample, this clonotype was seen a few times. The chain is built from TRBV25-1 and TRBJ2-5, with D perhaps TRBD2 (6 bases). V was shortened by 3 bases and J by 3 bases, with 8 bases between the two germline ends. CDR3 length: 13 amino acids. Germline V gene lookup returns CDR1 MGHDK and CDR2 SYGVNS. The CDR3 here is CASSDSGEETQYF. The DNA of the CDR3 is TGTGCCAGCAGTGATAGCGGCGAAGAGACCCAGTACTTC.

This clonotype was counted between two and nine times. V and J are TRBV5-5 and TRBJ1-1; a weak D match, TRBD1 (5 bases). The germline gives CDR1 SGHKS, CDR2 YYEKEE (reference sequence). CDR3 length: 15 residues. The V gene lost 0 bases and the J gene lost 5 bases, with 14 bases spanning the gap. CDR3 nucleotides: TGTGCCAGCAGCTTGGAGGCAGGGTGGGGGACTGAAGCTTTCTTT. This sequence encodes CASSLEAGWGTEAFF.

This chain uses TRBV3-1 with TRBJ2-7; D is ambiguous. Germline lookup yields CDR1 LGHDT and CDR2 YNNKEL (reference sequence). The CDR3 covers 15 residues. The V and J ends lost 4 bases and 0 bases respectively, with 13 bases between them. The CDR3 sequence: CASSPGSYLSYEQYF. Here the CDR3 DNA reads TGTGCCAGCAGCCCCGGCTCATATCTCTCCTACGAGCAGTACTTC.

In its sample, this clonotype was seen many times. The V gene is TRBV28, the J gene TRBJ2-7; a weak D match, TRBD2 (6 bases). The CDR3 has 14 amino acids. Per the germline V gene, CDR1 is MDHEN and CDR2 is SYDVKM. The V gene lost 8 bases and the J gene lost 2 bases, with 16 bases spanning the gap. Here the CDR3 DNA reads TGTGCCAGCGTTGCGGGGACGGCGACCTACGAGCAGTACTTC. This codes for CASVAGTATYEQYF.

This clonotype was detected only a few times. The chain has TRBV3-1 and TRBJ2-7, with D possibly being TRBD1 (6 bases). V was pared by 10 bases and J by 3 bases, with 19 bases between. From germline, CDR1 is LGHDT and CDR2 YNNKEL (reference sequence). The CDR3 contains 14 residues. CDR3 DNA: TGTGCCACCCAGCCCGGGCAGGGGCGCTACGAGCAGTACTTC. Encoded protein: CATQPGQGRYEQYF.

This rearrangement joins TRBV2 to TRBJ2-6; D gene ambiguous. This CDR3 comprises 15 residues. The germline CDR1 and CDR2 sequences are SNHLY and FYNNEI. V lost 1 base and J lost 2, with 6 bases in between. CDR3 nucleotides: TGTGCCAGCAGTGAAGGGCTAGCTGGGGCCAACGTCCTGACTTTC. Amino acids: CASSEGLAGANVLTF.

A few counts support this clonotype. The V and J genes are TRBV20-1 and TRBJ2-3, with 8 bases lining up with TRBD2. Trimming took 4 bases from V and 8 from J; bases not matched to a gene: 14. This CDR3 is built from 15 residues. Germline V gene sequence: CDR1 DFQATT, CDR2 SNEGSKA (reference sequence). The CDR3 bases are TGCAGTGCTACCCCAACTAGCGGCGGGGGGCGTACGCAGTATTTT. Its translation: CSATPTSGGGRTQYF.

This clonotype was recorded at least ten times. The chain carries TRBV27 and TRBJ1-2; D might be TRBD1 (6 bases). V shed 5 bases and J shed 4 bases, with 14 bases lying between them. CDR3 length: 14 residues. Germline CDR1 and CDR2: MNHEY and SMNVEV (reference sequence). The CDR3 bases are TGTGCCAGCAGTATCAACAGGGATGCCTATGGCTACACCTTC. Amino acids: CASSINRDAYGYTF.

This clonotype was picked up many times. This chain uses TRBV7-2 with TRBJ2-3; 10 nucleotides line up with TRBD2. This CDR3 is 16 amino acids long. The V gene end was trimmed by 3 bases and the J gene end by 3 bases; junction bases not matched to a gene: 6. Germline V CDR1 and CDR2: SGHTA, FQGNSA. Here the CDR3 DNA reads TGTGCCAGCAGCTTTCCCAGGACTAGCGGAACAGATACGCAGTATTTT. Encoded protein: CASSFPRTSGTDTQYF.

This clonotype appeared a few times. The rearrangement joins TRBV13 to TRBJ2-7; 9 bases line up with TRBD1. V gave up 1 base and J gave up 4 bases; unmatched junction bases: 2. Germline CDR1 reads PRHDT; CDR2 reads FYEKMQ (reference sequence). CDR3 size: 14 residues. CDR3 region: CASSLADRGYEQYF. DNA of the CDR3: TGTGCCAGCAGCTTAGCGGACAGGGGTTACGAGCAGTACTTC. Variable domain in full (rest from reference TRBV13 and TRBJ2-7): AAGVIQSPRHLIKEKRETATLKCYPIPRHDTVYWYQQGPGQDPQFLISFYEKMQSDKGSIPDRFSAQQFSDYHSELNMSSLELGDSALYFCASSLADRGYEQYFGPGTRLTVT.

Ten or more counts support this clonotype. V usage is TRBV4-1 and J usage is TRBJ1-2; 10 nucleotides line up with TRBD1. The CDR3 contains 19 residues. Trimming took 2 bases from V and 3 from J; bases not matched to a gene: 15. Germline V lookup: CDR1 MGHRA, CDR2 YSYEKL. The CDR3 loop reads CASSQTTGTGVGIHYGYTF. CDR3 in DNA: TGCGCCAGCAGCCAAACCACGGGGACAGGGGTAGGGATCCACTATGGCTACACCTTC.

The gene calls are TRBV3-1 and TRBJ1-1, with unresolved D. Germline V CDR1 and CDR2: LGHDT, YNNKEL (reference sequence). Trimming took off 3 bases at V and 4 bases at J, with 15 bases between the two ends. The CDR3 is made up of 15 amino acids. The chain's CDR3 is CASSHLDGRGTEAFF. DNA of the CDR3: TGTGCCAGCAGCCACCTAGACGGGCGGGGCACTGAAGCTTTCTTT. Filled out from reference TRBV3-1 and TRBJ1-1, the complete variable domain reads DTAVSQTPKYLVTQMGNDKSIKCEQNLGHDTMYWYKQDSKKFLKIMFSYNNKELIINETVPNRFSPKSPDKAHLNLHINSLELGDSAVYFCASSHLDGRGTEAFFGQGTRLTVV.

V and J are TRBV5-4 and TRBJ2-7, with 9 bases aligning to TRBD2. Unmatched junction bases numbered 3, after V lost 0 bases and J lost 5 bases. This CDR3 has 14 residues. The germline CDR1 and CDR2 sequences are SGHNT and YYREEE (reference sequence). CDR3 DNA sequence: TGTGCCAGCAGCTTGGCGGCTAGCGGGGACGAGCAGTACTTC. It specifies CASSLAASGDEQYF.

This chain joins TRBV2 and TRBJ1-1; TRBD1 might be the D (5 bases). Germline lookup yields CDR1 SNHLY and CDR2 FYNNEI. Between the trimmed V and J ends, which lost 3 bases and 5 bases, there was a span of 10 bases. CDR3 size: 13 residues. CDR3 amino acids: CASSDGGSTEAFF. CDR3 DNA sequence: TGTGCCAGCAGTGATGGGGGATCGACTGAAGCTTTCTTT.

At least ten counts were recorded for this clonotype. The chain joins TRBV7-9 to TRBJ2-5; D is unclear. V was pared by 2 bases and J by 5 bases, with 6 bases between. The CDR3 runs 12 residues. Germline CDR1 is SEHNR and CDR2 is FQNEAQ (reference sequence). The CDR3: CASSLQFETQYF. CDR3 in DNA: TGTGCCAGCAGCTTACAGTTCGAGACCCAGTACTTC.

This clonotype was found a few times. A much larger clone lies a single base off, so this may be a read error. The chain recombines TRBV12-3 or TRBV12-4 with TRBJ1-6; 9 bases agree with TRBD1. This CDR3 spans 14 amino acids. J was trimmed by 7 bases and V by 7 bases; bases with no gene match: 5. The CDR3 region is CASTPGQGNSPLHF. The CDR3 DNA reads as TGTGCCAGCACCCCGGGACAGGGAAATTCACCCCTCCACTTT.

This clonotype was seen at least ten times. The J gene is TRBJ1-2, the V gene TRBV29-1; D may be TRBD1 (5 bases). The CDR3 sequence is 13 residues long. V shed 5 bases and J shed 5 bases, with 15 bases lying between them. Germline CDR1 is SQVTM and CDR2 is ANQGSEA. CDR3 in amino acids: CSVRWGVRYGYTF. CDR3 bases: TGCAGCGTTCGCTGGGGCGTCCGGTATGGCTACACCTTC.

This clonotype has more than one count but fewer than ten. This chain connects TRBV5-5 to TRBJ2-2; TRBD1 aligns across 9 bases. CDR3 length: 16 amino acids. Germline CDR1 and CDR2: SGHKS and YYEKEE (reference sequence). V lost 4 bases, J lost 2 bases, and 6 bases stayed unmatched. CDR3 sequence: CASSTWDRANTGELFF. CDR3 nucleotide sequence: TGTGCCAGCAGCACCTGGGACAGGGCAAACACCGGGGAGCTGTTTTTT.

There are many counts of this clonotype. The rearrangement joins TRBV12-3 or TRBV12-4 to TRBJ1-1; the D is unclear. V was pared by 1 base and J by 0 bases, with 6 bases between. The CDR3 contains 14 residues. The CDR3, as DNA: TGTGCCAGCAGTTTAGTACTCATGAACACTGAAGCTTTCTTT. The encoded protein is CASSLVLMNTEAFF.

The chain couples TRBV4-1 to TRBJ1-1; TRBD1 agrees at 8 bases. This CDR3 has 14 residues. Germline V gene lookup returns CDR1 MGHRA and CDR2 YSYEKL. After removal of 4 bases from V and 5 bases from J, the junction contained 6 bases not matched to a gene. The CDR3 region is CASSPQGVRTEAFF. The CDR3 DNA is TGCGCCAGCAGCCCACAGGGGGTCCGGACTGAAGCTTTCTTT.

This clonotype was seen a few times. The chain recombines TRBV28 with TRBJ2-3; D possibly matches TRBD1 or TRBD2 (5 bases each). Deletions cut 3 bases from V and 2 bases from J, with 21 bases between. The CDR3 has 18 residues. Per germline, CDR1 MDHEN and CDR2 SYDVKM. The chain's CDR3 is CASSFSLVRDGNTDTQYF. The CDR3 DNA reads TGTGCCAGCAGTTTTTCCCTCGTACGGGACGGCAACACAGATACGCAGTATTTT.

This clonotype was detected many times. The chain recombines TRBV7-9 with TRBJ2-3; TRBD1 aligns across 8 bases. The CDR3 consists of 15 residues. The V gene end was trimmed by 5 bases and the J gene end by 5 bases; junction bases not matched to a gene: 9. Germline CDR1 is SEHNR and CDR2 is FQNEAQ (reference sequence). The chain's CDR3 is CASSLDRDVRDTQYF. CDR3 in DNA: TGTGCCAGCAGCCTGGACAGGGACGTTCGAGATACGCAGTATTTT. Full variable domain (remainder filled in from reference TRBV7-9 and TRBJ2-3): DTGVSQNPRHKITKRGQNVTFRCDPISEHNRLYWYRQTLGQGPEFLTYFQNEAQLEKSRLLSDRFSAERPKGSFSTLEIQRTEQGDSAMYLCASSLDRDVRDTQYFGPGTRLTVL.

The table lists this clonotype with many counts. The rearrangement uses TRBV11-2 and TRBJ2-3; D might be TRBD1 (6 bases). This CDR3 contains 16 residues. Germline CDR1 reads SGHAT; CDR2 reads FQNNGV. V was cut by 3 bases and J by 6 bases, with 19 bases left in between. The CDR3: CASSFPTGNTVDTQYF. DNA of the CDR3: TGTGCCAGCAGCTTCCCGACAGGCAACACGGTGGATACGCAGTATTTT.

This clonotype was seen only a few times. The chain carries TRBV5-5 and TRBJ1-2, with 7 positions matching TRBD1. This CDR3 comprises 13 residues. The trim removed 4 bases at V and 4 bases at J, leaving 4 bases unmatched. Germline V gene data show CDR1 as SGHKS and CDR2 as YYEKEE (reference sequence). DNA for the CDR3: TGTGCCAGCAGCACCGGACAGGCCTATGGCTACACCTTC. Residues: CASSTGQAYGYTF.

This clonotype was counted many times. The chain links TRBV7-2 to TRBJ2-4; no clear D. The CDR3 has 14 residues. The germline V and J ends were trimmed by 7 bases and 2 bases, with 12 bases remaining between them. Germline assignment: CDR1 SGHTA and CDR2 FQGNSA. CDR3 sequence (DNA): TGTGCCAGCACCGGCTCGGTGACCAAAAACATTCAGTACTTC. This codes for CASTGSVTKNIQYF.

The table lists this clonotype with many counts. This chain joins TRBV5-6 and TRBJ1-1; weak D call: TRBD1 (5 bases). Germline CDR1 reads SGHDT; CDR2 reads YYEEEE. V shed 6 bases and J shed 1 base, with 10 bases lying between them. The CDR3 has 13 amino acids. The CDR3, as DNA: TGTGCCAGCACGGTAACAGGGAACACTGAAGCTTTCTTT. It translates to CASTVTGNTEAFF.

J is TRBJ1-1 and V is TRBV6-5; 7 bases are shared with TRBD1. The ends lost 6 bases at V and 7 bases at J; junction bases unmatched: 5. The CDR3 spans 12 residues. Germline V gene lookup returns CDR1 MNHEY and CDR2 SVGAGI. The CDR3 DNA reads TGTGCCAGCAGGACAGGGCAGGGTGAAGCTTTCTTT. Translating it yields CASRTGQGEAFF.

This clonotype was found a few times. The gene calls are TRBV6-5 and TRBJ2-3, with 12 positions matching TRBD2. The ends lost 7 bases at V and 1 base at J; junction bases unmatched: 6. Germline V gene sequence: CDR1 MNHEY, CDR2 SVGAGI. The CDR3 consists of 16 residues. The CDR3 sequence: CASKTSGGLGTDTQYF. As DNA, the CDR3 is TGTGCCAGCAAAACTAGCGGGGGGCTTGGCACAGATACGCAGTATTTT.

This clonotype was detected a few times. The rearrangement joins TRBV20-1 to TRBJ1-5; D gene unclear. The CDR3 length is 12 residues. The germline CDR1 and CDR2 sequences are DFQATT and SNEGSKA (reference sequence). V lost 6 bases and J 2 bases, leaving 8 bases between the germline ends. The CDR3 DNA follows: TGCAGTGCCGGACCGGGCAATCAGCCCCAGCATTTT. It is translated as CSAGPGNQPQHF.